Following are 18 T cell receptor beta chains from one sample sequenced in a study of blood T cell repertoires in COVID-19. Profiled with immunoSEQ multiplex PCR; TCRdb holds only in-frame clones, not every one. The data contain around 310,000 clones, nearly 90% of them singletons. Sequenced: peripheral blood. Receptors originate from a woman aged 40 to 50 with COVID-19, enrolled during active disease.

V and J are TRBV27 and TRBJ2-5, with 7 bases that match TRBD2. Germline loops: CDR1 MNHEY, CDR2 SMNVEV (reference sequence). The length of the CDR3 is 17 residues. Germline trimming cut 5 bases from V and 5 bases from J; bases unmatched to any gene: 17. CDR3 DNA sequence: TGTGCCAGCAGTACATTGGTGGGAGGGAGGCACGGGGAGACCCAGTACTTC. This gives the protein CASSTLVGGRHGETQYF.

The rearrangement links TRBV19 to TRBJ1-2; D is perhaps TRBD1 (5 bases). This CDR3 has 14 amino acids. The germline V gene has CDR1 LNHDA and CDR2 SQIVND (reference sequence). The V end lost 3 bases, the J end lost 4 bases, and 12 bases lay between the germline ends. In nucleotides, the CDR3 is TGTGCCAGTAGTATCCCAGGGCGGCCCTATGGCTACACCTTC. This sequence encodes CASSIPGRPYGYTF.

With regard to this clone: Other DNA sequences within the sample encode an identical CDR3. The chain couples TRBV7-9 to TRBJ1-1, with D perhaps TRBD1 (6 bases). The germline V and J ends were trimmed by 0 bases and 1 base, with 6 bases remaining between them. The CDR3 is 14 residues long. Germline CDR1 and CDR2: SEHNR and FQNEAQ (reference sequence). This CDR3 reads CASSLAGGNTEAFF. The CDR3 nucleotides are TGTGCCAGCAGCTTAGCAGGGGGGAACACTGAAGCTTTCTTT.

This chain uses TRBV28 with TRBJ1-5; possible D gene TRBD1, 5 bases. The CDR3 runs 15 residues. Deletions cut 1 base from V and 0 bases from J, with 7 bases between. CDR1 is MDHEN, CDR2 SYDVKM, per germline. The CDR3 region is CASSLSGYSNQPQHF. The CDR3 DNA follows: TGTGCCAGCAGTTTATCAGGGTATAGCAATCAGCCCCAGCATTTT.

The chain combines TRBV28 with TRBJ1-1; 9 bases fit TRBD1. Germline V gene lookup returns CDR1 MDHEN and CDR2 SYDVKM. J lost 2 bases, V lost 4 bases, and 2 bases had no gene match. The CDR3 has 14 amino acids. Written as DNA, the CDR3 is TGTGCCAGCAGTTCCACAGGGGGCAACACTGAAGCTTTCTTT. It is translated as CASSSTGGNTEAFF. Based on the CDR3 plus reference TRBV28 and TRBJ1-1, the full variable domain is DVKVTQSSRYLVKRTGEKVFLECVQDMDHENMFWYRQDPGLGLRLIYFSYDVKMKEKGDIPEGYSVSREKKERFSLILESASTNQTSMYLCASSSTGGNTEAFFGQGTRLTVV.

The chain employs TRBV9 and TRBJ1-6; 11 bases match TRBD1. With V trimmed by 2 bases and J by 1 base, 2 bases remained unmatched. There are 17 residues in the CDR3. The germline gives CDR1 SGDLS, CDR2 YYNGEE. The CDR3 sequence: CASSVGTGGSYNSPLHF. For the CDR3, the DNA is TGTGCCAGCAGCGTCGGGACAGGGGGTTCCTATAATTCACCCCTCCACTTT.

In this sample, this clone turned up once. V and J are TRBV7-9 and TRBJ2-7, with 7 bases lining up with TRBD2. In germline, CDR1 is SEHNR, CDR2 FQNEAQ (reference sequence). The CDR3 contains 14 residues. The J segment lost 3 bases and the V segment lost 3 bases, leaving 5 bases of the junction unmatched. CDR3 loop: CASSFAGGSYEQYF. CDR3 in DNA: TGTGCCAGCAGCTTCGCCGGCGGGAGCTACGAGCAGTACTTC.

This chain connects TRBV7-3 to TRBJ1-1; the D is unclear. The CDR3 spans 13 residues. With 3 bases removed from V and 0 bases from J, the gap between germline ends came to 5 bases. The V gene's germline CDR1 is SGHTA and CDR2 FQGTGA. The CDR3 is CASSFQMNTEAFF. In DNA, the CDR3 is TGTGCCAGCAGCTTTCAGATGAACACTGAAGCTTTCTTT.

V usage is TRBV5-1 and J usage is TRBJ2-6; possible D gene TRBD1, 6 bases. The CDR3 totals 16 residues. From germline, CDR1 is SGHRS and CDR2 YFSETQ. Deletions cut 4 bases from V and 4 bases from J, with 15 bases between. This CDR3 reads CASSQSTGIGANVLTF. The CDR3 nucleotides are TGCGCCAGCAGCCAATCTACAGGGATCGGGGCCAACGTCCTGACTTTC.

CDR3 sequence: CASSLGAGANVLTF. The DNA of the CDR3 is TGTGCCAGCAGCTTGGGGGCAGGGGCCAACGTCCTGACTTTC. The chain is built from TRBV11-1 and TRBJ2-6, with D possibly matching TRBD1 (6 bases). Trimming took 3 bases from V and 4 from J, leaving 7 bases between them. Germline values: CDR1 SGHAT, CDR2 FQDESV (reference sequence). The CDR3 is made up of 14 amino acids.

This clone was detected only once. The gene calls are TRBV7-2 and TRBJ1-5; maybe TRBD1 (6 bases). V lost 4 bases and J lost 2, with 18 bases in between. Germline V gene lookup returns CDR1 SGHTA and CDR2 FQGNSA. CDR3 length: 17 amino acids. CDR3 loop: CASSSPGGAVGNQPQHF. The CDR3 bases are TGTGCCAGCAGCTCGCCGGGGGGCGCGGTAGGCAATCAGCCCCAGCATTTT.

This chain links TRBV19 with TRBJ1-6, with 8 bases aligning to TRBD1. Germline CDR1 reads LNHDA; CDR2 reads SQIVND (reference sequence). The V gene end was trimmed by 5 bases and the J gene end by 8 bases; junction bases not matched to a gene: 8. The CDR3 sequence is 15 residues long. CDR3 DNA sequence: TGTGCCAGTAGTTTCGGGACAGGAAGGGATTCACCCCTCCACTTT. This sequence encodes CASSFGTGRDSPLHF.

The chain carries TRBV27 and TRBJ2-5, with 7 nucleotides matching TRBD2. With V trimmed by 0 bases and J by 0 bases, 7 bases remained unmatched. CDR1 is MNHEY and CDR2 is SMNVEV in the germline V gene (reference sequence). The CDR3 covers 17 residues. This CDR3 reads CASSLSGEGPHQETQYF. CDR3 nucleotide sequence: TGTGCCAGCAGTTTATCGGGGGAGGGCCCCCACCAAGAGACCCAGTACTTC.

V and J are TRBV29-1 and TRBJ1-2, with D perhaps TRBD1 (6 bases). V was trimmed by 7 bases and J by 1 base, leaving 19 bases between them. This CDR3 is built from 15 residues. Per the germline V gene, CDR1 is SQVTM and CDR2 is ANQGSEA. CDR3 protein: CSAGGQGSLNYGYTF. DNA of the CDR3: TGCAGCGCCGGGGGGCAGGGGAGTCTTAACTATGGCTACACCTTC.

On this clone itself: The sample contains more than one DNA sequence encoding this CDR3. This rearrangement joins TRBV25-1 to TRBJ1-2; 7 bases line up with TRBD1. The CDR3 is 12 amino acids. J lost 8 bases, V lost 7 bases, and 7 bases had no gene match. CDR1 is MGHDK, CDR2 SYGVNS, per germline. The CDR3 DNA is TGTGCCAGCACTCGCCAGGGGGTCGGCTACACCTTC. Its translation: CASTRQGVGYTF.

This chain uses TRBV6-2 or TRBV6-3 with TRBJ2-2; 14 bases match TRBD2. Germline loops: CDR1 MNHEY, CDR2 SVGEGT. The CDR3 contains 18 residues. The J segment lost 3 bases and the V segment lost 5 bases, leaving 8 bases of the junction unmatched. In DNA form, the CDR3 reads TGTGCCAGCAGTACGGGACTAGCGGGAGTTAGCGACACCGGGGAGCTGTTTTTT. Translated, it gives CASSTGLAGVSDTGELFF.

The CDR3 is CASSERGGYGQETQYF. CDR3 in DNA: TGTGCCAGCAGTGAGAGGGGAGGGTACGGCCAAGAGACCCAGTACTTC. The rearrangement links TRBV25-1 to TRBJ2-5; 7 positions agree with TRBD2. This CDR3 has 16 residues. Germline V gene sequence: CDR1 MGHDK, CDR2 SYGVNS. V was pared by 3 bases and J by 1 base, with 8 bases of the junction left unmatched.

The rearrangement uses TRBV24-1 and TRBJ2-3, with D possibly TRBD1 on 6 matching bases. The CDR3 loop spans 14 amino acids. From germline, CDR1 is KGHDR and CDR2 SFDVKD. V dropped 6 bases and J dropped 1 base, with 10 bases sitting between them. In DNA form, the CDR3 reads TGTGCCACCAGTACCGGGACACGCACAGATACGCAGTATTTT. Translating it yields CATSTGTRTDTQYF.